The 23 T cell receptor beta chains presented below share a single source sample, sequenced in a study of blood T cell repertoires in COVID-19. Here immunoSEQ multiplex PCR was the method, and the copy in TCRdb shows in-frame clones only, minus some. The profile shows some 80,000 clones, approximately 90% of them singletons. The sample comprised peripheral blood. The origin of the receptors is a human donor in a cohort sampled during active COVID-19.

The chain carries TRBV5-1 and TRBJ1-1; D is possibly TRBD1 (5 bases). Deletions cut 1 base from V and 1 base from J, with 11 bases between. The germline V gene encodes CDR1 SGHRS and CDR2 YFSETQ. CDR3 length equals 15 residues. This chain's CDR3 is CASSLHLTGNTEAFF. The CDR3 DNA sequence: TGCGCCAGCAGCTTGCACCTCACAGGGAACACTGAAGCTTTCTTT.

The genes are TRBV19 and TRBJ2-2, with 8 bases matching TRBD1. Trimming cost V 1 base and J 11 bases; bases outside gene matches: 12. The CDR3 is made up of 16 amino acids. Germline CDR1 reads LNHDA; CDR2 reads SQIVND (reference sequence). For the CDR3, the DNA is TGTGCCAGTAGTATAGGACCAGGACAGGGAGAACCTGAGCTGTTTTTT. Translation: CASSIGPGQGEPELFF.

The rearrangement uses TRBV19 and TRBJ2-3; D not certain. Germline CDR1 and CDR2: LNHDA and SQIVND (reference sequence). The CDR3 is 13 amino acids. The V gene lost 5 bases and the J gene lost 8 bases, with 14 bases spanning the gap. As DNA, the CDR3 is TGTGCCAGTAGTGTATCCTTAGTAGTTACGCAGTATTTT. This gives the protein CASSVSLVVTQYF. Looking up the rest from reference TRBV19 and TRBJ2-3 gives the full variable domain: DGGITQSPKYLFRKEGQNVTLSCEQNLNHDAMYWYRQDPGQGLRLIYYSQIVNDFQKGDIAEGYSVSREKKESFPLTVTSAQKNPTAFYLCASSVSLVVTQYFGPGTRLTVL.

The CDR3 is CAISESTGRANYGYTF. CDR3 DNA: TGTGCCATCAGTGAGTCGACAGGACGAGCTAACTATGGCTACACCTTC. The rearrangement uses TRBV10-3 and TRBJ1-2; possibly TRBD1 for D (6 bases). With 0 bases removed from V and 0 bases from J, the gap between germline ends came to 11 bases. Germline V gene lookup returns CDR1 ENHRY and CDR2 SYGVKD. The CDR3 totals 16 residues.

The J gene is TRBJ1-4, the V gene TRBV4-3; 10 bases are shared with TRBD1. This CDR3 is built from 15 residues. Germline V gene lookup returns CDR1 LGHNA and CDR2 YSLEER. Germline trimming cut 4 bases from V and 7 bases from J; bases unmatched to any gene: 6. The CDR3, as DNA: TGCGCCAGCAGCCGAGACAGGGGGCATAGTGAAAAACTGTTTTTT. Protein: CASSRDRGHSEKLFF.

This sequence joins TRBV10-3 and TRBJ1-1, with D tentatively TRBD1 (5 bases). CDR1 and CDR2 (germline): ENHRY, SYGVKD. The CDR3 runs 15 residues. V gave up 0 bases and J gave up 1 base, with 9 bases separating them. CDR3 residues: CAISESGQGNTEAFF. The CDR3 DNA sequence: TGTGCCATCAGTGAGTCTGGGCAGGGGAACACTGAAGCTTTCTTT.

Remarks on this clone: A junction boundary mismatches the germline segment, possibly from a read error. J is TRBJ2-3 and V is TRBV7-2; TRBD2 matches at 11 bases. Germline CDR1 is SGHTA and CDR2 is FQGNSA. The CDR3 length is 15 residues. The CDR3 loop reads CASRLAGGQVDTQYF. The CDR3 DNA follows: TGTGCCAGCAGATTAGCGGGGGGGCAGGTAGATACGCAGTATTTT.

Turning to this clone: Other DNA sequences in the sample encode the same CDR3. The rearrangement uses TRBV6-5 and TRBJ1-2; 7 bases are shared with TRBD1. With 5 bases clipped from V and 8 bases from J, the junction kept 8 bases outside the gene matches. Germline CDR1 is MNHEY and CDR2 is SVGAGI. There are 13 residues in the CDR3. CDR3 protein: CASSRDRVGGYTF. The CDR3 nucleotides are TGTGCCAGCAGTCGAGACAGGGTAGGGGGCTACACCTTC.

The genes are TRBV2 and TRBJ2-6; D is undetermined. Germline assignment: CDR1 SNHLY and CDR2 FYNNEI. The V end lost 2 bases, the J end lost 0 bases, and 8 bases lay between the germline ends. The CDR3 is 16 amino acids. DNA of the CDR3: TGTGCCAGCAGTGAAAGCTCCGGCTCTGGGGCCAACGTCCTGACTTTC. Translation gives CASSESSGSGANVLTF.

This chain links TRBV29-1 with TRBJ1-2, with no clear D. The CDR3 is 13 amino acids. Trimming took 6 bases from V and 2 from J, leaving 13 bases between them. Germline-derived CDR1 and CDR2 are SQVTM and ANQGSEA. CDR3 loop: CSVEKDGNYGYTF. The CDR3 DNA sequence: TGCAGCGTGGAAAAAGACGGGAACTATGGCTACACCTTC.

The CDR3 DNA reads TGTGCCAGCAGCCCCCGCGGGGGGAGGGGCAATGAGCAGTTCTTC. Translation gives CASSPRGGRGNEQFF. The V gene is TRBV7-8, the J gene TRBJ2-1, with 8 nucleotides matching TRBD2. This CDR3 is built from 15 residues. V was clipped by 5 bases and J by 6 bases; unmatched bases: 9. Germline loops: CDR1 SGHVS, CDR2 FQNEAQ.

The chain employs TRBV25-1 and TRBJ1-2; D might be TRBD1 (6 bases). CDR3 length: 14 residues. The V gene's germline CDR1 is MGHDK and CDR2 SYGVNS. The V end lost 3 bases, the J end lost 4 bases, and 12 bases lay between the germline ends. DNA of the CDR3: TGTGCCAGCAGTGACAGGGGAGGGTCCTATGGCTACACCTTC. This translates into CASSDRGGSYGYTF.

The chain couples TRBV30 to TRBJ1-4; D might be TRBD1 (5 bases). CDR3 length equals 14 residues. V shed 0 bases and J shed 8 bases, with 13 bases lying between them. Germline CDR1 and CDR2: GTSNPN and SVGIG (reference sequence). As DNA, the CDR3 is TGTGCCTGGAGTGTAGGTCCTCACAGGGAAAAACTGTTTTTT. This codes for CAWSVGPHREKLFF.

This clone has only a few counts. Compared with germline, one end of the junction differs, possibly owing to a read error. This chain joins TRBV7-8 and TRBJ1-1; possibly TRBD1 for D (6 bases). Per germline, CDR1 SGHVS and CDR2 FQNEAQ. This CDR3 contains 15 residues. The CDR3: CASSLEGGTNAEAFF. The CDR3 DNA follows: TGTGCCAGCAGCTTAGAAGGGGGAACGAACGCTGAAGCTTTCTTT.

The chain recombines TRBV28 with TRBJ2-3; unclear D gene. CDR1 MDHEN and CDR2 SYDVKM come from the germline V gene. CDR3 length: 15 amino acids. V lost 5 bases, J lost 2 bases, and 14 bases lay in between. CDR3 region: CASSAVSLSTDTQYF. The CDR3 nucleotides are TGTGCCAGCAGTGCTGTAAGCCTGTCCACAGATACGCAGTATTTT.

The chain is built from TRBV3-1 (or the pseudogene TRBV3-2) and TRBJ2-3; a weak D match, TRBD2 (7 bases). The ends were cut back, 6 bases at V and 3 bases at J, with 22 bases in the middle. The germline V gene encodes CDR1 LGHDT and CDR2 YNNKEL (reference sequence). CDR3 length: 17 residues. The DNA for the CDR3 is TGTGCCAGCAGTTCATTGTCCGGGGGGCGTAGGACAGATACGCAGTATTTT. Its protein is CASSSLSGGRRTDTQYF.

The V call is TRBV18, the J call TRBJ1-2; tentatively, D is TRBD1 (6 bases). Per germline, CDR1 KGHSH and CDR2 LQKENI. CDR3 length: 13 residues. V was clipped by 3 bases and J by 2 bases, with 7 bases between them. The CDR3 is CASSPGGNYGYTF. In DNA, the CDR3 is TGTGCCAGCTCACCTGGGGGCAACTATGGCTACACCTTC. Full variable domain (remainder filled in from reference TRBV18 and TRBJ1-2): NAGVMQNPRHLVRRRGQEARLRCSPMKGHSHVYWYRQLPEEGLKFMVYLQKENIIDESGMPKERFSAEFPKEGPSILRIQQVVRGDSAAYFCASSPGGNYGYTFGSGTRLTVV.

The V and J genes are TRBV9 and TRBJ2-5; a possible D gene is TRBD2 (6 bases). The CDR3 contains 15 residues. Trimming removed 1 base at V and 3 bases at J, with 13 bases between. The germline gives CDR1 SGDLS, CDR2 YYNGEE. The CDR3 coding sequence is TGTGCCAGCAGCGTAAAGGGACTGGAGAAAGAGACCCAGTACTTC. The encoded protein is CASSVKGLEKETQYF.

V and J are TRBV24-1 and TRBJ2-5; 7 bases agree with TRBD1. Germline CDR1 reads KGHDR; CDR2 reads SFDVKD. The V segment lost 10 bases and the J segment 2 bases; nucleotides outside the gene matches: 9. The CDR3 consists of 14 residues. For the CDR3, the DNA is TGTGCCACGTCCAAAGGGGACAGTCAAGAGACCCAGTACTTC. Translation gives CATSKGDSQETQYF.

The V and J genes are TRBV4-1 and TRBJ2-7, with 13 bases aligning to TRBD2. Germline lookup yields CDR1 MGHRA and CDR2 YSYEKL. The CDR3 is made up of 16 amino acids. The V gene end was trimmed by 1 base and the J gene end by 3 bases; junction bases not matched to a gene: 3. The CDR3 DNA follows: TGCGCCAGCAGCCAAGCTCGGACTAGCGGGAGCTACGAGCAGTACTTC. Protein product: CASSQARTSGSYEQYF.

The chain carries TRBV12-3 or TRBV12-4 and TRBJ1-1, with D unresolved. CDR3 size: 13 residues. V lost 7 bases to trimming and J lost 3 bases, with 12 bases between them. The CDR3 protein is CASTAQSYTEAFF. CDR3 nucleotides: TGTGCCAGCACCGCACAGAGTTACACTGAAGCTTTCTTT.

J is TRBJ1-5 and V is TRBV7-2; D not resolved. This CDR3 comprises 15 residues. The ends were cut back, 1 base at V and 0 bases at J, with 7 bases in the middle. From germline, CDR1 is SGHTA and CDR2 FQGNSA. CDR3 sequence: CASSLVHGSNQPQHF. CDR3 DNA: TGTGCCAGCAGCTTAGTTCACGGTAGCAATCAGCCCCAGCATTTT.

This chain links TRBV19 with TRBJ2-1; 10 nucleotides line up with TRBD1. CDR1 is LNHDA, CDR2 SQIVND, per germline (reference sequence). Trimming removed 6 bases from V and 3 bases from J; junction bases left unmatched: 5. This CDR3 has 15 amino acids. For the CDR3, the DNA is TGTGCCAGTAGGCGGACAGGGGGAGGCTACAATGAGCAGTTCTTC. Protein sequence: CASRRTGGGYNEQFF.